This T cell receptor beta chain emerged from a study of response to subunit inactivated influenza vaccine. In regard to this clonotype: Its matching antigen is unknown.

The germline gives CDR1 SGHRS, CDR2 YFSETQ. The V segment lost 0 bases and the J segment 3 bases; nucleotides outside the gene matches: 7. The CDR3 runs to 17 residues. TCRdb called the RT-PCR reads again in MiXCR, with one record for every CDR3 protein. The sample records about 540,000 distinct CDR3 sequences, approximately 20% being singletons. Study-level points and caveats: Only a handful of new T cells, the authors suggested, are recruited with each seasonal influenza vaccination.

The sample was also linked to a second study, of T cells expressing NK-cell markers. That paper adds: As the method of synthesis, 5'RACE template switching with UMIs yielded TCR beta cDNA. As a fraction of CD8+ T cells, dominant NKG2C+ clonotypes reached roughly 1.0-7.0% in 5 to 7 donors.

The chain combines TRBV5-1 with TRBJ2-3; 10 nucleotides match TRBD2. The sample here was CD4+ T cells sorted from PBMCs, taken 11 to 12 days after vaccination. The sequence was obtained from a man in his forties or fifties who received an inactivated influenza vaccine. The CDR3 sequence: CASSLEVAGGGTDTQYF. Here the CDR3 DNA reads TGCGCCAGCAGCTTGGAAGTAGCGGGAGGAGGGACAGATACGCAGTATTTT.